These 16 T cell receptor beta chains were all obtained from the same sample, sequenced in a study of Graves' ophthalmopathy and Graves' hyperthyroidism. RNA transcripts served as template for amplifying TCR beta CDR3 sequences. An opening RT-PCR round employed HTBI primers and preceded a second-round multiplex PCR. MiXCR, run by TCRdb on the multiplex PCR reads, gives a single entry per CDR3 protein. The table has about 1.1 million distinct CDR3 sequences, about two fifths seen once; the top ten hold around 10%. Input material: peripheral blood or thyroid tissue (not recorded which). The receptors originated from an adult man with Graves' hyperthyroidism.

Remarks on this clonotype: A much larger clonotype is one base distant, so this may be a read error. The chain carries TRBV19 and TRBJ2-5; weak D call: TRBD2 (5 bases). CDR1 and CDR2 (germline): LNHDA, SQIVND (reference sequence). With 9 bases removed from V and 2 bases from J, the gap between germline ends came to 16 bases. CDR3 length: 14 residues. In nucleotides, the CDR3 is TGTGCCAGCAGCTCTACTAGAGAGCAAGAGACCCAGTACTTC. This encodes CASSSTREQETQYF. Complete variable domain (other parts from reference TRBV19 and TRBJ2-5): DGGITQSPKYLFRKEGQNVTLSCEQNLNHDAMYWYRQDPGQGLRLIYYSQIVNDFQKGDIAEGYSVSREKKESFPLTVTSAQKNPTAFYLCASSSTREQETQYFGPGTRLLVL.

This clonotype was observed at least ten times. The V gene is TRBV15, the J gene TRBJ2-2; 14 bases are a match to TRBD2. The junction had 14 bases not matched to a gene; V was cut back by 5 bases and J by 6 bases. The length of the CDR3 is 19 residues. From germline, CDR1 is LNHNV and CDR2 YYDKDF (reference sequence). This chain's CDR3 is CATSPRLAGGKSSAGELFF. The CDR3 DNA is TGTGCCACCAGCCCGCGACTAGCGGGAGGGAAGTCGTCGGCCGGGGAGCTGTTTTTT.

The chain links TRBV6-2 or TRBV6-3 to TRBJ2-5, with D possibly TRBD2 on 6 matching bases. This CDR3 spans 13 amino acids. Trimming took off 7 bases at V and 1 base at J, with 10 bases between the two ends. Per germline, CDR1 MNHEY and CDR2 SVGEGT. Here the CDR3 DNA reads TGTGCCAGCAAAGGGAGGACCCAAGAGACCCAGTACTTC. It is translated as CASKGRTQETQYF.

A single count supports this clonotype. The chain joins TRBV20-1 to TRBJ1-1, with 9 bases fitting TRBD1. CDR1 and CDR2 from the germline V gene are DFQATT and SNEGSKA (reference sequence). The junction had 12 bases not matched to a gene; V was cut back by 6 bases and J by 1 base. CDR3 length: 16 residues. The CDR3: CSASSTWDRENTEAFF. DNA of the CDR3: TGCAGTGCCAGTAGTACCTGGGACAGGGAGAACACTGAAGCTTTCTTT.

In this sample, this clonotype turned up many times. The chain is built from TRBV6-6 and TRBJ1-3; no clear D gene. V lost 6 bases and J lost 4, with 7 bases in between. CDR1 and CDR2 from the germline V gene are MNHNY and SVGAGI (reference sequence). The CDR3 is made up of 12 amino acids. The CDR3 coding sequence is TGTGCCAGCAGCCCCTTCGGAAACACCATATATTTT. This translates into CASSPFGNTIYF.

The rearrangement links TRBV7-8 to TRBJ1-5; D ambiguous. CDR1 is SGHVS and CDR2 is FQNEAQ in the germline V gene. This CDR3 spans 15 amino acids. Trimming stripped 2 bases from V and 2 bases from J, with 10 bases between. The CDR3 coding sequence is TGTGCCAGCAGCTTAAAACGGACTGGCAATCAGCCCCAGCATTTT. This gives the protein CASSLKRTGNQPQHF.

V is TRBV11-2 and J is TRBJ2-5, with 9 positions matching TRBD1. Looked up from germline, CDR1 is SGHAT and CDR2 is FQNNGV. The V and J ends lost 2 bases and 3 bases, in that order; junction bases with no gene match: 10. The CDR3 sequence is 17 residues long. CDR3 residues: CASSLTTGGGLEETQYF. The CDR3 nucleotides read TGTGCCAGCAGCTTAACCACAGGGGGCGGATTGGAAGAGACCCAGTACTTC.

In its sample, this clonotype was seen many times. The chain employs TRBV2 and TRBJ1-3; D possibly corresponds to TRBD1 (6 bases). The CDR3 is 16 amino acids. With 5 bases removed from V and 0 bases from J, the gap between germline ends came to 14 bases. Per germline, CDR1 SNHLY and CDR2 FYNNEI. The CDR3, as DNA: TGTGCCAGCAGTCCTCCATTACAGGGCTCTGGAAACACCATATATTTT. This translates into CASSPPLQGSGNTIYF.

This clonotype has only a few counts. The chain combines TRBV6-5 with TRBJ1-5, with TRBD1 matching over 9 bases. The CDR3 sequence is 17 residues long. Trimming took 5 bases from V and 1 from J; bases not matched to a gene: 9. CDR1 is MNHEY and CDR2 is SVGAGI in the germline V gene. Here the CDR3 DNA reads TGTGCCAGCAGTCCCTCAGTCGGACAGGGGAGCAATCAGCCCCAGCATTTT. It encodes CASSPSVGQGSNQPQHF.

The chain joins TRBV7-2 to TRBJ2-7, with 10 bases lining up with TRBD2. The V segment lost 2 bases and the J segment 4 bases; nucleotides outside the gene matches: 8. Germline CDR1 and CDR2: SGHTA and FQGNSA. The CDR3 covers 16 residues. In DNA form, the CDR3 reads TGTGCCAGCAGCTTAAGCCTAGCGGGAGATCCGTACGAGCAGTACTTC. This codes for CASSLSLAGDPYEQYF. Full variable domain (outside the CDR3, taken from reference TRBV7-2 and TRBJ2-7): GAGVSQSPSNKVTEKGKDVELRCDPISGHTALYWYRQSLGQGLEFLIYFQGNSAPDKSGLPSDRFSAERTGGSVSTLTIQRTQQEDSAVYLCASSLSLAGDPYEQYFGPGTRLTVT.

Comment on this clonotype: It may be a read error: a sequence one base away is much more abundant. The V call is TRBV19, the J call TRBJ2-5; D unclear. V lost 3 bases, J lost 1 base, and 9 bases lay in between. This CDR3 spans 14 amino acids. Per germline, CDR1 LNHDA and CDR2 SQIVND (reference sequence). CDR3 in DNA: TGTGCCAGTAGTATTCCGACGGCCCAAGAGACCCAGTACTTC. Translating it yields CASSIPTAQETQYF. Drawing the rest from reference TRBV19 and TRBJ2-5, the complete variable domain is DGGITQSPKYLFRKEGQNVTLSCEQNLNHDAMYWYRQDPGQGLRLIYYSQIVNDFQKGDIAEGYSVSREKKESFPLTVTSAQKNPTAFYLCASSIPTAQETQYFGPGTRLLVL.

The chain combines TRBV7-6 with TRBJ1-3; a possible D gene is TRBD1 (5 bases). V lost 3 bases and J lost 4, with 19 bases in between. The CDR3 consists of 17 residues. Germline values: CDR1 SGHVS, CDR2 FNYEAQ. The CDR3 DNA reads TGTGCCAGCAGCTTGAGCTTAGCAGACAGCCTCGGAAACACCATATATTTT. Amino acid sequence: CASSLSLADSLGNTIYF.

This clonotype was seen a few times. J is TRBJ2-7 and V is TRBV10-3; D perhaps matches TRBD2 (7 bases). The CDR3 contains 15 residues. The germline CDR1 and CDR2 sequences are ENHRY and SYGVKD. V lost 6 bases and J lost 6, with 21 bases in between. This CDR3 is CAIRAGAGPGGEQYF. CDR3 coding DNA: TGTGCCATCAGGGCGGGGGCGGGACCCGGCGGCGAGCAGTACTTC.

At least ten counts were recorded for this clonotype. The CDR3 protein is CSVEDLSSGRETQYF. The CDR3 nucleotides are TGCAGCGTTGAAGATCTCTCTAGCGGGAGGGAGACCCAGTACTTC. The genes are TRBV29-1 and TRBJ2-5; TRBD2 matches at 11 bases. In germline, CDR1 is SQVTM, CDR2 ANQGSEA. This CDR3 comprises 15 residues. Trimming removed 0 bases from V and 5 bases from J; junction bases left unmatched: 5.

Ten or more counts support this clonotype. The J gene is TRBJ2-7, the V gene TRBV2, with D unresolved. The CDR3 covers 12 residues. From germline, CDR1 is SNHLY and CDR2 FYNNEI. The germline V and J ends were trimmed by 6 bases and 0 bases, with 6 bases remaining between them. The CDR3 bases are TGTGCCAGCAGGCGCCTCTCCTACGAGCAGTACTTC. Translated: CASRRLSYEQYF.

The chain recombines TRBV29-1 with TRBJ2-6, with D possibly TRBD2 on 6 matching bases. Germline CDR1 is SQVTM and CDR2 is ANQGSEA. V lost 6 bases to trimming and J lost 0 bases, with 12 bases between them. There are 15 residues in the CDR3. CDR3 residues: CSVVGGGSGANVLTF. The CDR3 DNA sequence: TGCAGCGTAGTTGGGGGAGGCTCTGGGGCCAACGTCCTGACTTTC.